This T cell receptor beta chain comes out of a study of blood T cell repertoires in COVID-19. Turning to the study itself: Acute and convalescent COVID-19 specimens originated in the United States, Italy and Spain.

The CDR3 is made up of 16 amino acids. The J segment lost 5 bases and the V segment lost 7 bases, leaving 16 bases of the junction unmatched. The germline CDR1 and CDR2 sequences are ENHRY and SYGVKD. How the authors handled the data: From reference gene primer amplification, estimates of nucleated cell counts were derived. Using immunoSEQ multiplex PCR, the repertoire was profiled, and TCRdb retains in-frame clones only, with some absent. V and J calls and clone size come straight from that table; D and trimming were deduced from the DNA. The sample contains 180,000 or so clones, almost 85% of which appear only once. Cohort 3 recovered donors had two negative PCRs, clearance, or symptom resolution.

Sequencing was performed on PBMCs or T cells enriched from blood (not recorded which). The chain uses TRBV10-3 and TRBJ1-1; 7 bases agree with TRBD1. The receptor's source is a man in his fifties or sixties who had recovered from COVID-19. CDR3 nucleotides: TGTGCCATCAACCCGTCCGGACTGGTACAGGGGACTGAAGCTTTCTTT. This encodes CAINPSGLVQGTEAFF.